This TCR beta chain emerged from a study of Graves' ophthalmopathy and Graves' hyperthyroidism. Study-wide results and caveats: Ophthalmopathy progression cases were predicted by the model with approximately 66% sensitivity and approximately 76% specificity. Blood samples also showed most expanded thyroid clonotypes exceeding 0.001 frequency.

Details on this clonotype: The antigen is undetermined.

TCR beta CDR3 regions were amplified from RNA transcripts. The authors performed first-round RT-PCR with HTBI primers and then a second-round multiplex PCR. TCRdb ran MiXCR on the multiplex PCR reads and lists one entry per CDR3 protein. The table lists a few hundred thousand distinct CDR3 sequences, 39% of them singletons. The germline V gene encodes CDR1 LNHDA and CDR2 SQIVND (reference sequence). This CDR3 has 15 residues. The ends lost 9 bases at V and 5 bases at J; junction bases unmatched: 14. As diagnostic evidence, clinical symptoms, serum thyroxine, TRAb, thyroid ultrasound and orbital computed tomography were relied upon.

The source material was peripheral blood or thyroid tissue (not recorded which). The V gene is TRBV19, the J gene TRBJ2-5, with 8 bases identical to TRBD1. This TCR was recovered from an adult man with Graves' hyperthyroidism. This chain's CDR3 is CASTPGQGRWETQYF. CDR3 bases: TGTGCCAGCACCCCTGGACAGGGACGGTGGGAGACCCAGTACTTC. Variable domain in full (rest from reference TRBV19 and TRBJ2-5): DGGITQSPKYLFRKEGQNVTLSCEQNLNHDAMYWYRQDPGQGLRLIYYSQIVNDFQKGDIAEGYSVSREKKESFPLTVTSAQKNPTAFYLCASTPGQGRWETQYFGPGTRLLVL.